This section outlines one T cell receptor beta chain sequence together with its context. These data belong to a study of blood T cell repertoires in COVID-19. Sequencing used immunoSEQ multiplex PCR; TCRdb keeps in-frame clones, though not all of them. The table has about 370,000 clones, around 90% seen once; the top ten hold around 2.8%. V lost 6 bases and J 4 bases, leaving 7 bases between the germline ends. CDR1 is LGHNA and CDR2 is YNFKEQ in the germline V gene. The CDR3 has 12 residues. The sample consisted of peripheral blood. This receptor was identified in a woman in her twenties or thirties with COVID-19, enrolled during active disease. The chain has TRBV4-2 and TRBJ2-4; D is ambiguous. In nucleotides, the CDR3 is TGTGCCAGCAGTCAACAGAAAAACATTCAGTACTTC. Its translation is CASSQQKNIQYF.